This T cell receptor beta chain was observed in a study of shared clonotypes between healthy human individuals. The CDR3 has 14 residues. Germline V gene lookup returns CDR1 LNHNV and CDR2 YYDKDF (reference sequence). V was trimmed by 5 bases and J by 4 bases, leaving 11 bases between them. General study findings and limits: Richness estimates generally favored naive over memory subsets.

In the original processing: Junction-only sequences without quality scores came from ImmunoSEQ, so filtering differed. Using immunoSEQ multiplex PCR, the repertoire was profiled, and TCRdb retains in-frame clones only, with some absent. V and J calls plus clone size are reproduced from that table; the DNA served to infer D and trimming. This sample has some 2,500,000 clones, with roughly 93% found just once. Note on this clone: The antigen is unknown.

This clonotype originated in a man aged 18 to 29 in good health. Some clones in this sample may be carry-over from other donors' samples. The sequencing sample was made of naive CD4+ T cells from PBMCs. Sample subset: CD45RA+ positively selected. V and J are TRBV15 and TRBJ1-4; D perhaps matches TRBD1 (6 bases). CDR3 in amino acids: CATSPDSYNEKLFF. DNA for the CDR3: TGTGCCACCAGCCCGGACAGCTATAATGAAAAACTGTTTTTT.